Listed here are 11 T cell receptor beta chains from one sample, sequenced in a study of blood T cells in healthy people across ages. Then a second PCR, running about 6 to 12 cycles, was carried out with a sample-barcoded 5' primer and a J-beta primer mix. TCRdb ran MiXCR on the 5' RACE reads and lists one entry per CDR3 protein. The sample shows approximately 1.5 million distinct CDR3 sequences, roughly 43% of them seen only once. The sample consisted of blood. All receptors derive from a woman under 30 in good health.

V usage is TRBV28 and J usage is TRBJ2-5; TRBD2 agrees at 14 bases. Germline lookup yields CDR1 MDHEN and CDR2 SYDVKM. Unmatched junction bases numbered 4, after V lost 11 bases and J lost 2 bases. This CDR3 contains 14 residues. The CDR3 DNA sequence: TGTGCCGTGGGGACTAGCGGGAGACAAGAGACCCAGTACTTC. Translating it yields CAVGTSGRQETQYF. Based on the CDR3 plus reference TRBV28 and TRBJ2-5, the full variable domain is DVKVTQSSRYLVKRTGEKVFLECVQDMDHENMFWYRQDPGLGLRLIYFSYDVKMKEKGDIPEGYSVSREKKERFSLILESASTNQTSMYLCAVGTSGRQETQYFGPGTRLLVL.

This sequence joins TRBV4-1 and TRBJ2-3, with 10 positions matching TRBD2. Germline trimming cut 5 bases from V and 4 bases from J; bases unmatched to any gene: 6. Germline V lookup: CDR1 MGHRA, CDR2 YSYEKL. There are 15 residues in the CDR3. CDR3 amino acids: CASSVQSGGADTQYF. The CDR3 coding sequence is TGCGCCAGCAGCGTGCAAAGCGGGGGGGCAGATACGCAGTATTTT.

This rearrangement joins TRBV11-2 to TRBJ1-6; a possible D gene is TRBD1 (6 bases). The CDR3 contains 16 residues. V was trimmed by 2 bases and J by 5 bases, leaving 13 bases between them. CDR1 is SGHAT and CDR2 is FQNNGV in the germline V gene. As DNA, the CDR3 is TGTGCCAGCAGCTTATGGCTTAAGGGGGATAATTCACCCCTCCACTTT. This gives the protein CASSLWLKGDNSPLHF.

This clonotype has more than one count but fewer than ten. The chain combines TRBV30 with TRBJ2-1, with 12 bases fitting TRBD2. J was trimmed by 3 bases and V by 8 bases; bases with no gene match: 5. This CDR3 region has 14 residues. Germline V gene lookup returns CDR1 GTSNPN and CDR2 SVGIG (reference sequence). CDR3 protein: CARTTSGGYNEQFF. The DNA for the CDR3 is TGTGCCCGAACGACTAGCGGGGGCTACAATGAGCAGTTCTTC.

The CDR3 here is CSAPDLFGQGIETQFF. The CDR3 coding sequence is TGCAGTGCTCCCGACTTATTCGGACAGGGGATTGAGACCCAGTTCTTC. The rearrangement joins TRBV20-1 to TRBJ2-1; 9 nucleotides match TRBD1. The CDR3 length is 16 residues. Trimming removed 5 bases from V and 13 bases from J; junction bases left unmatched: 21. Germline V gives CDR1 DFQATT, CDR2 SNEGSKA (reference sequence).

Comments on this clonotype: A junction end diverges from the germline sequence, so it may reflect a read error. This chain connects TRBV20-1 to TRBJ2-3; no definite D call. The CDR3 is made up of 16 amino acids. Germline lookup yields CDR1 DFQATT and CDR2 SNEGSKA (reference sequence). The CDR3 sequence is CSAPPEEQSIRDAQYF. Here the CDR3 DNA reads TGCAGTGCTCCCCCCGAAGAGCAGAGTATACGAGATGCGCAGTATTTT.

This sequence joins TRBV10-3 and TRBJ2-7; D may be TRBD2 (5 bases). In germline, CDR1 is ENHRY, CDR2 SYGVKD. CDR3 size: 15 residues. Trimming cost V 3 bases and J 0 bases, with 12 bases left between them. The CDR3 DNA is TGTGCCATCAGTGACCCCGGCACTAGCTCCTACGAGCAGTACTTC. Amino acids: CAISDPGTSSYEQYF.

This clonotype occurred a few times. V usage is TRBV5-4 and J usage is TRBJ2-3; no firm D call. V lost 2 bases and J lost 2, with 9 bases in between. There are 14 residues in the CDR3. Germline-derived CDR1 and CDR2 are SGHNT and YYREEE (reference sequence). In nucleotides, the CDR3 is TGTGCCAGCAGCTTAAAAAAAGACACAGATACGCAGTATTTT. This codes for CASSLKKDTDTQYF.

This clonotype was counted only a few times. This chain uses TRBV29-1 with TRBJ2-1; possibly TRBD2 for D (7 bases). The germline V gene encodes CDR1 SQVTM and CDR2 ANQGSEA. With 8 bases removed from V and 1 base from J, the gap between germline ends came to 15 bases. The CDR3 runs 14 residues. The CDR3 DNA reads TGCAGCACCCCGGGGGGCCTGTCCTACAATGAGCAGTTCTTC. It translates to CSTPGGLSYNEQFF.

The J gene is TRBJ1-1, the V gene TRBV4-3, with 8 bases identical to TRBD1. The CDR3 is made up of 14 amino acids. CDR1 is LGHNA and CDR2 is YSLEER in the germline V gene. V lost 2 bases and J lost 4; bases outside the gene matches: 3. CDR3 loop: CASSQQQGVTEAFF. CDR3 nucleotide sequence: TGCGCCAGCAGCCAACAACAGGGGGTCACTGAAGCTTTCTTT.

This clonotype showed up just a few times. This chain joins TRBV28 and TRBJ2-5; no clear D. Trimming took 1 base from V and 0 from J, leaving 6 bases between them. The CDR3 sequence is 14 residues long. Germline-derived CDR1 and CDR2 are MDHEN and SYDVKM. The CDR3 coding sequence is TGTGCCAGCAGTTTATTCCGGCACCAAGAGACCCAGTACTTC. This sequence encodes CASSLFRHQETQYF.